The clone carrying this T cell receptor beta chain came up a few times. The sample comes from a study of OX40 agonist ivuxolimab in advanced cancers. Germline V lookup: CDR1 SGDLS, CDR2 YYNGEE. This CDR3 spans 16 amino acids. Trimming took 4 bases from V and 0 from J; bases not matched to a gene: 5. Sequencing used immunoSEQ multiplex PCR; TCRdb keeps in-frame clones, though not all of them. The sample shows roughly 15,000 clones, about 75% of them seen only once. The material sequenced was CD4+ or CD8+ T cells sorted from blood, taken in a trial of the OX40 agonist ivuxolimab. The rearrangement joins TRBV9 to TRBJ2-7; TRBD2 agrees at 12 bases. This receptor was taken from an adult with an advanced solid tumor such as melanoma, head and neck, liver or kidney cancer. The CDR3 DNA reads TGTGCCAGCAGCCCAGGGACTAGCGGGTTCTCCTACGAGCAGTACTTC. Amino acids: CASSPGTSGFSYEQYF.